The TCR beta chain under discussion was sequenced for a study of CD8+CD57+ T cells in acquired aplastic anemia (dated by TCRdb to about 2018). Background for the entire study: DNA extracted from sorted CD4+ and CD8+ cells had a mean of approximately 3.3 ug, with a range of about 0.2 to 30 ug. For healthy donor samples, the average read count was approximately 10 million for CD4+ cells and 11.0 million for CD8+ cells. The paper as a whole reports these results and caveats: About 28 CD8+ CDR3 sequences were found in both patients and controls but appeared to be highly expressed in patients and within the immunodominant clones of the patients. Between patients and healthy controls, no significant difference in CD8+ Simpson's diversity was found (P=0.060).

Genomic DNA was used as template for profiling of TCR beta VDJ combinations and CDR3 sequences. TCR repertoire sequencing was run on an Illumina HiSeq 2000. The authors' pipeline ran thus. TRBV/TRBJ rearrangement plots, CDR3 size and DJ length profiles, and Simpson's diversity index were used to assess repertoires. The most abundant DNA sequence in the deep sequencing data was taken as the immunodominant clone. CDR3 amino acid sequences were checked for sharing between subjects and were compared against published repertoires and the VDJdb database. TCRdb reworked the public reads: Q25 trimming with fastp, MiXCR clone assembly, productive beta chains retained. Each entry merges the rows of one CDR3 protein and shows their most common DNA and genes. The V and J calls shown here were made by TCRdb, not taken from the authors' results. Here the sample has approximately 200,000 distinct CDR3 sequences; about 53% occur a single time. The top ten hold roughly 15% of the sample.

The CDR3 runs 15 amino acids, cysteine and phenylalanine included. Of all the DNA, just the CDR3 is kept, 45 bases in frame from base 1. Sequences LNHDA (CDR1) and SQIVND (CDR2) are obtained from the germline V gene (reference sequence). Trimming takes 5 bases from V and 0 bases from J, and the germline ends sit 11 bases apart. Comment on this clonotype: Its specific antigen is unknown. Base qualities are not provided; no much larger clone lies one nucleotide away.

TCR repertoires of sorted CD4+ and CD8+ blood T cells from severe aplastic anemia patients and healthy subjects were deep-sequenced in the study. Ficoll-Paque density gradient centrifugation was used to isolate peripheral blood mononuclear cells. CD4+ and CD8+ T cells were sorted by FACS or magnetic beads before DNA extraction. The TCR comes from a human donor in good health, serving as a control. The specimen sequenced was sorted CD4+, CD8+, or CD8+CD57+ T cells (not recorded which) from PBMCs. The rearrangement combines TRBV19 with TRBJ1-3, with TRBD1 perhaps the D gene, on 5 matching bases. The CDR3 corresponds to CASSWTLNSGNTIYF. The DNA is TGTGCCAGTAGTTGGACACTGAACTCTGGAAACACCATATATTTT.